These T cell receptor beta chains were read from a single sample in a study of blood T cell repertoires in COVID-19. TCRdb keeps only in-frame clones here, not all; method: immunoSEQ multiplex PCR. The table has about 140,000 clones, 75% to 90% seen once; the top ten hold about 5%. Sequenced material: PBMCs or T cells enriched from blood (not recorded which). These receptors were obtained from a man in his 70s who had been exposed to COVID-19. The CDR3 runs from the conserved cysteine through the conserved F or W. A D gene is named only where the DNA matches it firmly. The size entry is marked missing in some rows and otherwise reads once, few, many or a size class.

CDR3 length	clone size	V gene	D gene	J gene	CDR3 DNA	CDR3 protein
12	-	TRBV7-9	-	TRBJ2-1	TGTGCCAGCAGCCTATACAGGGACGAGGTGTTCTTC	CASSLYRDEVFF
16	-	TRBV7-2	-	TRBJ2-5	TGTGCCAGCAGCCCTGCCGGAGGAGGGCGGTATGAGACCCAGTACTTC	CASSPAGGGRYETQYF
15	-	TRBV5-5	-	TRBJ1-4	TGTGCCAGCAGCTTGGGGGCAGGGGCTAATGAAAAACTGTTTTTT	CASSLGAGANEKLFF
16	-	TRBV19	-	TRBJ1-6	TGTGCCAGTAGTATAGGAGGGAGCTCCTATAATTCACCCCTCCACTTT	CASSIGGSSYNSPLHF
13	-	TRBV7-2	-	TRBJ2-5	TGTGCCAGCAGCAGACAGATTCAAGAGACCCAGTACTTC	CASSRQIQETQYF
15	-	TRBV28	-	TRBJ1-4	TGTGCCAGCAGCCTAGGGGGGGGAGGGAATGAAAAACTGTTTTTT	CASSLGGGGNEKLFF
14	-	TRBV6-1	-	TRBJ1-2	TGTGCCAGCAGTGATGGACAGCCCTCGTATGGCTACACCTTC	CASSDGQPSYGYTF
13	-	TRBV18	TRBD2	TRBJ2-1	TGTGCCAGCTCACCGGGACTAGCGGGGGAGCAGTTCTTC	CASSPGLAGEQFF
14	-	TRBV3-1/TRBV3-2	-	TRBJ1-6	TGTGCCAGCAGCCAAGACGAGGCTAATTCACCCCTCCACTTT	CASSQDEANSPLHF
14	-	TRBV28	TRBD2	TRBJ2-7	TGTGCCAGCAGTTCCGGGACTAGCCCCCACGAGCAGTACTTC	CASSSGTSPHEQYF
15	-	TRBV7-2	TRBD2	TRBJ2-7	TGTGCCAGCAGCCCTGGGGGTGCGGGAGATTACGAGCAGTACTTC	CASSPGGAGDYEQYF
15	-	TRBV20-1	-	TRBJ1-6	TGCAGTGCTAGTCGGGCAGGGGCTGAAAATTCACCCCTCCACTTT	CSASRAGAENSPLHF
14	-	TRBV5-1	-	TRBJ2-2	TGCGCCAGCAGCTTGGCCGCGTCGGCCGGGGAGCTGTTTTTT	CASSLAASAGELFF
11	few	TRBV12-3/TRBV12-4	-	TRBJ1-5	TGTGCCAGCAGTACCGGTCAGCCCCAGCATTTT	CASSTGQPQHF
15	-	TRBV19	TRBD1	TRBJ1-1	TGTGCCAGTAACCCTCAGGTGGCAGGGGGCACTGAAGCTTTCTTT	CASNPQVAGGTEAFF
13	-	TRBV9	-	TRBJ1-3	TGTGCCAGCAGCGACAGTATATCAAACACCATATATTTT	CASSDSISNTIYF
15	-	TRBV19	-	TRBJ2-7	TGTGCCAGTAGTATAAGTCTGGCAAATCCTTACGAGCAGTACTTC	CASSISLANPYEQYF
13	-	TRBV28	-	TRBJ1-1	TGTGCCAGCAGTACCTCAGGGTGGGCTGAAGCTTTCTTT	CASSTSGWAEAFF
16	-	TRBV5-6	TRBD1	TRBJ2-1	TGTGCCAGCAGCTTGAAGGGACAGGGGGCAGTGAATGAGCAGTTCTTC	CASSLKGQGAVNEQFF
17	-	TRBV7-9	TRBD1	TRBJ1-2	TGTGCCAGCAGCTTATCAAGGGACAGGGTAAAGGGCTGGGGCTACACCTTC	CASSLSRDRVKGWGYTF
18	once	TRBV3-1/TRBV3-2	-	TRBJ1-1	TGTGCCAGCAGCCAGGTAATAAGGGGACTCTACATGAACACTGAAGCTTTCTTT	CASSQVIRGLYMNTEAFF
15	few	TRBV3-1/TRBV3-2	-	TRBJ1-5	TGTGCCAGCAGCCTTGGAGGGCAGGGCAATCAGCCCCAGCATTTT	CASSLGGQGNQPQHF
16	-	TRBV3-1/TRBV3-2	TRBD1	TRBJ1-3	TGTGCCAGCAGCCAGGGACAGGGCTATTCTGGAAACACCATATATTTT	CASSQGQGYSGNTIYF
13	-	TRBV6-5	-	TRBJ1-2	TGTGCCAGCAGTCCACAGGCTAGCTATGGCTACACCTTC	CASSPQASYGYTF
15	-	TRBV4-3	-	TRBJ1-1	TGCGCCAGCAGCCAAGAAGAGGCCTCAGGGTCCAAAGCTTTCTTT	CASSQEEASGSKAFF
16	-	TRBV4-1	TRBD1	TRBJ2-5	TGCGCCAGCAGCCAAGCGACGGGACAGCCTCAAGAGACCCAGTACTTC	CASSQATGQPQETQYF
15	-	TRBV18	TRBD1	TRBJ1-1	TGTGCCAGCTCAGAGGGACAGGCGCTGAACACTGAAGCTTTCTTT	CASSEGQALNTEAFF
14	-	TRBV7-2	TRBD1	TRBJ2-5	TGTGCCAGCAGCAGCACAGGGGTGGGAGAGACCCAGTACTTC	CASSSTGVGETQYF
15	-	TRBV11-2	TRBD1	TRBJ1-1	TGTGCCAGCAGCCTCTCCGGACAGGTGAACACTGAAGCTTTCTTT	CASSLSGQVNTEAFF
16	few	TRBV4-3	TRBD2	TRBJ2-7	TGCGCCAGCAGCCAAGTTAGCGGGAGCGACACCTACGAGCAGTACTTC	CASSQVSGSDTYEQYF
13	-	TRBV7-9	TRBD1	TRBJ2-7	TGTGCCAGCAGCTGGGGGACAGGCTACGAGCAGTACTTC	CASSWGTGYEQYF
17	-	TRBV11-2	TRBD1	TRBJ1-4	TGTGCCAGCAGCTTGTTCGGGGACAGGGAGGCGGGTGAAAAACTGTTTTTT	CASSLFGDREAGEKLFF
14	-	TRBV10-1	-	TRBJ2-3	TGCGCCAGCAGTGACCCCGCGTCCACAGATACGCAGTATTTT	CASSDPASTDTQYF
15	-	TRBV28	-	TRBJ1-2	TGTGCCAGCAGTTCGCCAGGTGCGGAGGGAAATGGCTACACCTTC	CASSSPGAEGNGYTF
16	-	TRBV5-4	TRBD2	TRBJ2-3	TGTGCCAGCAGCCGAGGCGCGGGAGGGCAAACAGATACGCAGTATTTT	CASSRGAGGQTDTQYF
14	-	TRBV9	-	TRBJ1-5	TGTGCCAGCAGCGTAGACAGTAGCAATCAGCCCCAGCATTTT	CASSVDSSNQPQHF
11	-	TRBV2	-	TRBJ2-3	TGTGCCAGCAGTGCTCTGTATACGCAGTATTTT	CASSALYTQYF
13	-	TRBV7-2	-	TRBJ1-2	TGTGCCAGCAGCTTAACAGAAAACTATGGCTACACCTTC	CASSLTENYGYTF
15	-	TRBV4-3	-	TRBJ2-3	TGCGCCAGCAGCCAAGGAGCGGTGAGCACAGATACGCAGTATTTT	CASSQGAVSTDTQYF
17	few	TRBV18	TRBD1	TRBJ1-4	TGTGCCAGCTCACCACCAGAGACAGGGGGCGGGCATGAAAAACTGTTTTTT	CASSPPETGGGHEKLFF